The present TCR beta chain was sequenced within a study of cytomegalovirus exposure and HLA in healthy donors. The study ran its PCR with 60 Vbeta and 13 Jbeta primers. Assay used: immunoSEQ multiplex PCR; TCRdb lists only in-frame clones, some missing. Among about 180,000 clones, around 77% were seen once, and the ten largest hold approximately 2%. This TCR came from a woman younger than 45 in good health and CMV-seronegative. The sequenced sample consisted of PBMCs.

As DNA, the CDR3 is TGCGCCAGCAGCCAAGATCCGGTGGGGACACGTAGCAATCAGCCCCAGCATTTT. Its translation is CASSQDPVGTRSNQPQHF. This chain joins TRBV4-3 and TRBJ1-5, with D possibly matching TRBD1 (6 bases). V was trimmed by 0 bases and J by 0 bases, leaving 15 bases between them. The CDR3 covers 18 residues. CDR1 and CDR2 (germline): LGHNA, YSLEER.